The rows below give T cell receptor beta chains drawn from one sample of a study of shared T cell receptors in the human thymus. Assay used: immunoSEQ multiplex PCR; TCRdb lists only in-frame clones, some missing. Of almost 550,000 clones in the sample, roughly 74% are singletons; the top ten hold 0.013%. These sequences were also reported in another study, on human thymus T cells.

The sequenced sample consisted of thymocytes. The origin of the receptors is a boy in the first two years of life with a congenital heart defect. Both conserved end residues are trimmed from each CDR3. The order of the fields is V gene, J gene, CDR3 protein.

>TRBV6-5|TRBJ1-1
ASSSSPDRVGTEAF
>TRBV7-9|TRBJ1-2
ASSTGTAPYYGYT
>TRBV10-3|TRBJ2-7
AISEGDSPEQY
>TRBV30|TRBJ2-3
AWRHGRGFLTDTQY
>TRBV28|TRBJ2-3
ASSRLAGEETDTQY
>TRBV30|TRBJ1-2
APSRGPERYGYT
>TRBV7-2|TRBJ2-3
ASSSGFPTDTQY
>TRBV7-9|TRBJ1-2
ASSLVGARDRNYGYT
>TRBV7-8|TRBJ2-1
ASSTGRGRGWYNEQF
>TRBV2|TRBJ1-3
ASSGGTGRQTQSGNTIY
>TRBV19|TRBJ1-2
ASSPIRRLENYGYT
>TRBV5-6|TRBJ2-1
ASSLGLAHSGEQF
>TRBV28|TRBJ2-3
ASSLVGQGDTDTQY
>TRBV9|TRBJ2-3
ASSVGPGAPFTDTQY
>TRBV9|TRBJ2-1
ASSVGGNNEQF
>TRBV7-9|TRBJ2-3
ASSSAPQVFLSTQY
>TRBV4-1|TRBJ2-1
ASSLREGLAGDQHEQF
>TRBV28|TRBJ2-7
ASSPPSSGTPYEQY
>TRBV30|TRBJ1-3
AWITPSSGNTIY
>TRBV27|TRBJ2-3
ASSLTDRATDTQY
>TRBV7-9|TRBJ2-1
ASSLTDEQF
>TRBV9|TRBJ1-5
ASSPLPNQPQH
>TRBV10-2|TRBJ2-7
ASSGSTYSGQAYEQY
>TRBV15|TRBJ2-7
ATSSNRGTYEQY
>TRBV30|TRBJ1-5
AWSLGTGRNQPQH
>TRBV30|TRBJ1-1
AWSGRRPNTEAF
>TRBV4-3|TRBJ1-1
ASSQKDRDTEAF
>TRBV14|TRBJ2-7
ASSQDYGSSGPYEQY
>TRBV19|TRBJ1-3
ASSLFHRSGNTIY
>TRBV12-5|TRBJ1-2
ASGLGSGTGEANYGYT
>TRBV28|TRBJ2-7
ASSLGLAVGEQY
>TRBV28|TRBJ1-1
ASSLGGGTEAF
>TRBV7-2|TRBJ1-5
ASSPRDTYQPQH
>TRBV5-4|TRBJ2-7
ASSFRCDRGGCSYEQY
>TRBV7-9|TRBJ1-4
ASSLEGRLPDLNEKLF
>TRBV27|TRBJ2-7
ASSHGGQGSYEQY
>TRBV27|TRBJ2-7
ASNSNRTRRGFLY
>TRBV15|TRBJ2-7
ATSRESRAAVYEQY
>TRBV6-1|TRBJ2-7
ASSFIPYEQY
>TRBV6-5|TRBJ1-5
ASSSLGQGNQPQH
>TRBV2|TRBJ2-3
ASSEGLAGGRGTDTQY
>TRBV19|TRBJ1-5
ASSTKLTGASIQPQH